This T cell receptor beta chain came from a study of cytomegalovirus exposure and HLA in healthy donors. Study in general: The roughly 120 million unique TCR beta sequences, from 150 million to 200 million T cells, were found by an earlier analysis.

When sampled, the donors appeared nominally healthy, though they likely had unrecorded immune exposures. CDR3 length equals 15 residues. Per germline, CDR1 SEHNR and CDR2 FQNEAQ (reference sequence). With 3 bases clipped from V and 3 bases from J, the junction kept 4 bases outside the gene matches. 13 Jbeta primers and 60 Vbeta primers were used for the PCR. Original handling: In a later analysis, of some 80 million unique beta chains, roughly 10 million appeared in at least two donors. Clones were read by immunoSEQ multiplex PCR, and TCRdb kept only the in-frame ones, dropping some. From that table come the V and J calls and clone size; the DNA was used to work out D and trimming. The repertoire holds approximately 160,000 clones, around four fifths seen once, with 7.4% in the top ten.

This sequence was found in a male donor in good health and CMV-seropositive. The chain uses TRBV7-9 and TRBJ1-5; TRBD1 matches at 8 bases. Material for sequencing was PBMCs. CDR3 nucleotides: TGTGCCAGCAGCTTGGGGACAGGACCCAATCAGCCCCAGCATTTT. This translates into CASSLGTGPNQPQHF.